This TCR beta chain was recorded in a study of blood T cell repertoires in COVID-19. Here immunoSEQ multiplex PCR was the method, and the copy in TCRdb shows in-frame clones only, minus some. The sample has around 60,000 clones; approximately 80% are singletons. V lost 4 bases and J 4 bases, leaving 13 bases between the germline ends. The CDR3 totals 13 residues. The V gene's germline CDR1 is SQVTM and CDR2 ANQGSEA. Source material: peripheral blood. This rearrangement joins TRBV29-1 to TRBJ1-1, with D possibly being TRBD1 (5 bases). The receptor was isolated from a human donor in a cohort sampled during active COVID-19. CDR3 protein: CSVAQGAATEAFF. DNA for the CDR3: TGCAGCGTTGCGCAGGGTGCGGCCACTGAAGCTTTCTTT. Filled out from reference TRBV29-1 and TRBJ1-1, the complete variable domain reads SAVISQKPSRDICQRGTSLTIQCQVDSQVTMMFWYRQQPGQSLTLIATANQGSEATYESGFVIDKFPISRPNLTFSTLTVSNMSPEDSSIYLCSVAQGAATEAFFGQGTRLTVV.